This TCR beta chain was sequenced for a study of lymphopenia after photon versus proton radiotherapy. General observations from the study: Under photons, naive T cells and diversity fell while effector/memory populations rose. Better survival with proton therapy was suggested as possible, not demonstrated. Post-nadir diversity loss with photons came from oligoclonal expansion, particularly CD8+ Temra cells. Post-nadir TCR diversity decline inversely tracked overall survival among those who died.

Germline assignment: CDR1 SGHTA and CDR2 FQGNSA. J gave up 5 bases and V 1 base, and 13 bases lay outside the gene matches. This CDR3 comprises 18 residues. The table came from immunoSEQ multiplex PCR; TCRdb's copy has only in-frame clones and leaves some out. The repertoire holds tens of thousands of clones, with about 92% as singletons. Points on this clone: Its antigen is currently unknown.

The specimen was peripheral blood, collected from a patient treated with photon-based radiotherapy. The V call is TRBV7-2, the J call TRBJ1-4; the match to TRBD1 covers 7 bases. This sequence was found in a woman aged 40 to 50 with cholangiocarcinoma. The CDR3, as DNA: TGTGCCAGCAGCTTAGTTAACTTTCCGGGACAGAGGAATGAAAAACTGTTTTTT. This encodes CASSLVNFPGQRNEKLFF.